The 27 T cell receptor beta chains reported below all come from one sample, sequenced in a study of blood T cell repertoires in COVID-19. The table came from immunoSEQ multiplex PCR; TCRdb's copy has only in-frame clones and leaves some out. Of 200,000 to 300,000 clones listed, over 70% are singletons. The sequenced material came from peripheral blood. All receptors come from a woman aged 40 to 50 who had recovered from COVID-19.

The CDR3 loop reads CASSVGVLSRETQYF. DNA of the CDR3: TGTGCCAGCAGCGTAGGTGTCCTGTCACGGGAGACCCAGTACTTC. This chain uses TRBV9 with TRBJ2-5; no firm D call. In germline, CDR1 is SGDLS, CDR2 YYNGEE. This CDR3 region has 15 residues. Trimming left V 0 bases short and J 5 bases short, with 14 bases between.

This sequence joins TRBV6-2 or TRBV6-3 and TRBJ2-1, with a possible D match to TRBD1 (5 bases). The V gene's germline CDR1 is MNHEY and CDR2 SVGEGT. The ends were cut back, 5 bases at V and 3 bases at J, with 14 bases in the middle. The CDR3 runs to 15 residues. CDR3 protein: CASSLNRPVYNEQFF. CDR3 coding DNA: TGTGCCAGCAGTCTAAACAGGCCAGTCTACAATGAGCAGTTCTTC.

The CDR3 DNA reads as TGTGCCAGCAGCTGGGGCGGCCAGGGGGTCGGGGCTTTCTTT. It is translated as CASSWGGQGVGAFF. The rearrangement joins TRBV5-4 to TRBJ1-1; 7 bases match TRBD1. The germline CDR1 and CDR2 sequences are SGHNT and YYREEE (reference sequence). There are 14 residues in the CDR3. V trimming: 3 bases; J trimming: 11 bases; junction bases outside the gene matches: 13.

This clone was detected only once. The rearrangement joins TRBV6-5 to TRBJ1-5; 9 nucleotides line up with TRBD1. Per the germline V gene, CDR1 is MNHEY and CDR2 is SVGAGI. This CDR3 has 15 residues. The J segment lost 2 bases and the V segment lost 8 bases, leaving 7 bases of the junction unmatched. CDR3 protein: CASVTGGSGNQPQHF. CDR3 coding DNA: TGTGCCAGCGTTACAGGGGGCTCCGGCAATCAGCCCCAGCATTTT.

This clone was detected only once. The chain couples TRBV5-1 to TRBJ1-1; D not resolved. V was clipped by 0 bases and J by 0 bases, with 12 bases between them. CDR1 and CDR2 from the germline V gene are SGHRS and YFSETQ. The CDR3 is made up of 16 amino acids. The CDR3 DNA is TGCGCCAGCAGCTTGGGGCAGTATATCTTGAACACTGAAGCTTTCTTT. As protein: CASSLGQYILNTEAFF. The entire variable domain, with the rest obtained from reference TRBV5-1 and TRBJ1-1, is as follows: KAGVTQTPRYLIKTRGQQVTLSCSPISGHRSVSWYQQTPGQGLQFLFEYFSETQRNKGNFPGRFSGRQFSNSRSEMNVSTLELGDSALYLCASSLGQYILNTEAFFGQGTRLTVV.

This rearrangement joins TRBV6-1 to TRBJ1-3; no reliable D call. Germline CDR1 MNHNS, CDR2 SASEGT. The CDR3 is made up of 16 amino acids. The ends were cut back, 1 base at V and 0 bases at J, with 10 bases in the middle. CDR3 nucleotide sequence: TGTGCCAGCAGTGAAGTCCCACCGAGCTCTGGAAACACCATATATTTT. Residues: CASSEVPPSSGNTIYF.

Concerning this clone itself: Other DNA sequences in the sample encode the same CDR3. The rearrangement joins TRBV5-4 to TRBJ2-5, with 11 bases fitting TRBD2. The germline V gene encodes CDR1 SGHNT and CDR2 YYREEE (reference sequence). This CDR3 region has 16 residues. The trim removed 0 bases at V and 2 bases at J, leaving 3 bases unmatched. In nucleotides, the CDR3 is TGTGCCAGCAGCTTGGGGGCTAGCGGGGGGCAAGAGACCCAGTACTTC. As protein: CASSLGASGGQETQYF. The full variable domain, in which reference TRBV5-4 and TRBJ2-5 provide the parts outside the CDR3, is ETGVTQSPTHLIKTRGQQVTLRCSSQSGHNTVSWYQQALGQGPQFIFQYYREEENGRGNFPPRFSGLQFPNYSSELNVNALELDDSALYLCASSLGASGGQETQYFGPGTRLLVL.

The chain combines TRBV10-1 with TRBJ2-2; the D gene is possibly TRBD2 (6 bases). Per the germline V gene, CDR1 is WNHNN and CDR2 is SYGVQD (reference sequence). V was trimmed by 0 bases and J by 1 base, leaving 6 bases between them. This CDR3 is built from 15 residues. This chain's CDR3 is CASSESSGNTGELFF. The CDR3 bases are TGCGCCAGCAGTGAGTCTAGCGGGAACACCGGGGAGCTGTTTTTT.

CDR3 DNA sequence: TGTGCCAGCAGCTTCATCAGGGGCTATGGCTACACCTTC. It translates to CASSFIRGYGYTF. V and J are TRBV7-9 and TRBJ1-2; D is possibly TRBD1 (6 bases). This CDR3 region has 13 residues. V was cut by 3 bases and J by 4 bases, with 9 bases left in between. CDR1 and CDR2 (germline): SEHNR, FQNEAQ (reference sequence).

This chain joins TRBV6-5 and TRBJ2-4; the D is unclear. In germline, CDR1 is MNHEY, CDR2 SVGAGI. V lost 6 bases and J lost 8, with 20 bases in between. This CDR3 spans 15 amino acids. The CDR3 DNA follows: TGTGCCAGCAGGGCCCCAGGTGGATATTCAGACATTCAGTACTTC. Translated, it gives CASRAPGGYSDIQYF.

This chain uses TRBV7-9 with TRBJ1-1; D is uncertain. There are 16 residues in the CDR3. Germline CDR1 reads SEHNR; CDR2 reads FQNEAQ (reference sequence). The germline V and J ends were trimmed by 5 bases and 0 bases, with 16 bases remaining between them. The CDR3 loop is CASSPVGLWMNTEAFF. The CDR3 nucleotides are TGTGCCAGCAGCCCAGTAGGACTCTGGATGAACACTGAAGCTTTCTTT.

This rearrangement joins TRBV12-3 or TRBV12-4 to TRBJ1-2; the match to TRBD1 covers 8 bases. After removal of 7 bases from V and 4 bases from J, the junction contained 5 bases not matched to a gene. The CDR3 runs 13 residues. DNA for the CDR3: TGTGCCAGCACCGCCGGGACAGGCTATGGCTACACCTTC. Its translation: CASTAGTGYGYTF.

This clone occurred once. The V and J genes are TRBV14 and TRBJ2-2, with 9 bases identical to TRBD1. The junction had 19 bases not matched to a gene; V was cut back by 11 bases and J by 3 bases. The CDR3 totals 18 residues. From germline, CDR1 is SGHDN and CDR2 FVKESK. CDR3 DNA sequence: TGTGCCCAGGGGGTGGGACAGGGAAATAGAAGGGACACCGGGGAGCTGTTTTTT. This translates into CAQGVGQGNRRDTGELFF. The variable domain in full, completed from reference TRBV14 and TRBJ2-2, reads EAGVTQFPSHSVIEKGQTVTLRCDPISGHDNLYWYRRVMGKEIKFLLHFVKESKQDESGMPNNRFLAERTGGTYSTLKVQPAELEDSGVYFCAQGVGQGNRRDTGELFFGEGSRLTVL.

CDR3 in amino acids: CASSGIDSNQPQHF. CDR3 coding DNA: TGTGCCAGCAGTGGCATAGATAGCAATCAGCCCCAGCATTTT. The V gene is TRBV2, the J gene TRBJ1-5; D not certain. The germline CDR1 and CDR2 sequences are SNHLY and FYNNEI. CDR3 length equals 14 residues. V gave up 4 bases and J gave up 0 bases, with 7 bases separating them. Full variable domain (rest looked up from reference TRBV2 and TRBJ1-5): EPEVTQTPSHQVTQMGQEVILRCVPISNHLYFYWYRQILGQKVEFLVSFYNNEISEKSEIFDDQFSVERPDGSNFTLKIRSTKLEDSAMYFCASSGIDSNQPQHFGDGTRLSIL.

This chain links TRBV2 with TRBJ1-3; 8 nucleotides align to TRBD1. V lost 4 bases to trimming and J lost 4 bases; unmatched junction nucleotides: 3. The CDR3 is 14 residues long. The germline V gene encodes CDR1 SNHLY and CDR2 FYNNEI. The CDR3 nucleotides are TGTGCCAGCAGTGGACAGGGGTCAGGAAACACCATATATTTT. Encoded protein: CASSGQGSGNTIYF.

The V call is TRBV7-2, the J call TRBJ1-5, with 8 bases lining up with TRBD1. After removal of 5 bases from V and 6 bases from J, the junction contained 6 bases not matched to a gene. This CDR3 comprises 14 residues. Germline CDR1 reads SGHTA; CDR2 reads FQGNSA. This CDR3 reads CASSPDRVGQPQHF. The CDR3 DNA sequence: TGTGCCAGCAGCCCGGACAGGGTGGGTCAGCCCCAGCATTTT. The full variable domain, its missing parts supplied by reference TRBV7-2 and TRBJ1-5, is GAGVSQSPSNKVTEKGKDVELRCDPISGHTALYWYRQSLGQGLEFLIYFQGNSAPDKSGLPSDRFSAERTGGSVSTLTIQRTQQEDSAVYLCASSPDRVGQPQHFGDGTRLSIL.

The gene calls are TRBV11-2 and TRBJ2-7, with 7 bases fitting TRBD2. The germline V gene has CDR1 SGHAT and CDR2 FQNNGV. The CDR3 loop spans 15 amino acids. V was clipped by 1 base and J by 7 bases; unmatched bases: 10. The CDR3: CASSLGAGLEQEQYF. The CDR3 region has the DNA TGTGCCAGCAGCTTAGGGGCTGGACTAGAGCAAGAGCAGTACTTC. The whole variable domain, remainder taken from reference TRBV11-2 and TRBJ2-7, is EAGVAQSPRYKIIEKRQSVAFWCNPISGHATLYWYQQILGQGPKLLIQFQNNGVVDDSQLPKDRFSAERLKGVDSTLKIQPAKLEDSAVYLCASSLGAGLEQEQYFGPGTRLTVT.

This rearrangement joins TRBV15 to TRBJ1-6, with a weak D call TRBD1 (5 bases). Germline V gene sequence: CDR1 LNHNV, CDR2 YYDKDF (reference sequence). This CDR3 has 14 amino acids. Trimming pared 6 bases from V and 7 bases from J, leaving 13 bases between. The CDR3 DNA reads as TGTGCCACCAGTAAGACAGCTCCGAATTCACCCCTCCACTTT. This gives the protein CATSKTAPNSPLHF.

The rearrangement uses TRBV6-5 and TRBJ2-4; 7 bases match TRBD2. Germline-derived CDR1 and CDR2 are MNHEY and SVGAGI. This CDR3 has 13 amino acids. J was trimmed by 7 bases and V by 7 bases; bases with no gene match: 7. This CDR3 reads CASKRGGNNIQYF. CDR3 bases: TGTGCCAGCAAGCGGGGAGGGAATAACATTCAGTACTTC.

This clone appeared a single time. The chain uses TRBV30 and TRBJ2-5; 8 bases agree with TRBD2. There are 14 residues in the CDR3. V gave up 4 bases and J gave up 5 bases; unmatched junction bases: 9. CDR1 and CDR2 from the germline V gene are GTSNPN and SVGIG (reference sequence). Here the CDR3 DNA reads TGTGCCTGGACTAACGGGGGGGCCGAGGAGACCCAGTACTTC. It is translated as CAWTNGGAEETQYF.

This chain uses TRBV27 with TRBJ1-4, with 9 bases identical to TRBD1. This CDR3 spans 14 amino acids. The germline gives CDR1 MNHEY, CDR2 SMNVEV (reference sequence). V shed 4 bases and J 8 bases; nucleotides not matched to a gene: 5. CDR3 amino acids: CASSSGTGWEKLFF. In nucleotides, the CDR3 is TGTGCCAGCAGTTCCGGGACAGGGTGGGAAAAACTGTTTTTT.

The chain is built from TRBV10-3 and TRBJ1-5, with D uncertain. CDR3 size: 15 residues. V was clipped by 0 bases and J by 0 bases, with 6 bases between them. Per the germline V gene, CDR1 is ENHRY and CDR2 is SYGVKD. CDR3 nucleotide sequence: TGTGCCATCAGTGAGTCCCAGTATAGCAATCAGCCCCAGCATTTT. This gives the protein CAISESQYSNQPQHF.

In this sample, this clone turned up a few times. This rearrangement joins TRBV6-6 to TRBJ1-2, with 9 bases lining up with TRBD1. The length of the CDR3 is 13 residues. Germline CDR1 and CDR2: MNHNY and SVGAGI (reference sequence). V lost 2 bases, J lost 7 bases, and 2 bases stayed unmatched. The CDR3 DNA reads as TGTGCCAGCAGTTACCTGACAGGGGGTGGCTACACCTTC. Amino acids: CASSYLTGGGYTF.

This clone was seen a few times. DNA for the CDR3: TGTGCCAGCAGCCAGGAGCTTAGGGGCGGACAGCCCCAGCATTTT. Translated, it gives CASSQELRGGQPQHF. This chain joins TRBV6-2 or TRBV6-3 and TRBJ1-5; TRBD1 is a possible D gene (5 bases). The CDR3 length is 15 residues. CDR1 and CDR2 from the germline V gene are MNHEY and SVGEGT. The V end lost 6 bases, the J end lost 7 bases, and 19 bases lay between the germline ends.

This sequence joins TRBV2 and TRBJ2-5, with 7 bases fitting TRBD2. The CDR3 runs to 12 residues. Germline assignment: CDR1 SNHLY and CDR2 FYNNEI. The V segment lost 10 bases and the J segment 5 bases; nucleotides outside the gene matches: 7. The CDR3 DNA follows: TGTGCCACCCCCGGGGAGGGGGAGACCCAGTACTTC. Its translation is CATPGEGETQYF.

The chain combines TRBV19 with TRBJ1-1; D gene uncertain. With 9 bases removed from V and 1 base from J, the gap between germline ends came to 18 bases. There are 15 residues in the CDR3. Germline CDR1 reads LNHDA; CDR2 reads SQIVND (reference sequence). CDR3 DNA sequence: TGTGCCAGCCGGAGAGAGAGGGCGGGGAACACTGAAGCTTTCTTT. This gives the protein CASRRERAGNTEAFF.

The rearrangement uses TRBV30 and TRBJ1-2; D may be TRBD1 (5 bases). The V end was cut by 8 bases, the J end by 6 bases, with 13 bases between. Germline loops: CDR1 GTSNPN, CDR2 SVGIG (reference sequence). The CDR3 totals 11 residues. The CDR3 region has the DNA TGTGCCCTCGGGGGGTCTAATGGCTACACCTTC. Translating it yields CALGGSNGYTF.